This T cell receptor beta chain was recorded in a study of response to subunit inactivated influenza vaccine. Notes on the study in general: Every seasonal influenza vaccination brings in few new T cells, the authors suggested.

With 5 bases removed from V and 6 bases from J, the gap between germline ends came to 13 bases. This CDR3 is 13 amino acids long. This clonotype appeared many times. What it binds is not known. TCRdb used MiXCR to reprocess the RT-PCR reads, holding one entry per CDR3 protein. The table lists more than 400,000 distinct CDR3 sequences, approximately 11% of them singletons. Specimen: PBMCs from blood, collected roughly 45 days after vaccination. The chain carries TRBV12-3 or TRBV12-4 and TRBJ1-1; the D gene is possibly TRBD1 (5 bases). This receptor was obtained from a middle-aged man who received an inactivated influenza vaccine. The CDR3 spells CASSGDVGAEAFF. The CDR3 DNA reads TGTGCCAGCAGTGGGGACGTTGGCGCTGAAGCTTTCTTT.